These 21 T cell receptor beta chains were sequenced from one sample in a study of cytomegalovirus exposure and HLA in healthy donors. Primers: 60 Vbeta forward and 13 Jbeta reverse. TCRdb's copy holds only in-frame clones and misses some; the assay was immunoSEQ multiplex PCR. The sample records fewer than 150,000 clones, approximately 79% being singletons. Sequenced material: PBMCs. Every receptor here comes from a man aged 35-49 years in good health and CMV-seropositive.

The V gene is TRBV6-6, the J gene TRBJ2-5; D is perhaps TRBD1 (5 bases). This CDR3 has 15 residues. V was clipped by 2 bases and J by 0 bases, with 10 bases between them. Per germline, CDR1 MNHNY and CDR2 SVGAGI (reference sequence). The CDR3 reads CASSYDDSDQETQYF. CDR3 in DNA: TGTGCCAGCAGTTACGACGACAGTGACCAAGAGACCCAGTACTTC.

The V gene is TRBV19, the J gene TRBJ2-5; D might be TRBD2 (5 bases). V was clipped by 3 bases and J by 5 bases, with 19 bases between them. The CDR3 is 16 residues long. Germline V gene sequence: CDR1 LNHDA, CDR2 SQIVND (reference sequence). The CDR3: CASSIRVSSRGETQYF. CDR3 sequence (DNA): TGTGCCAGTAGTATCCGGGTCTCATCAAGAGGGGAGACCCAGTACTTC.

This clone appeared once. V gene TRBV19 combines with J gene TRBJ2-1, with 9 bases fitting TRBD2. There are 17 residues in the CDR3. Germline V lookup: CDR1 LNHDA, CDR2 SQIVND (reference sequence). Trimming cost V 4 bases and J 2 bases; bases outside gene matches: 9. The CDR3, as DNA: TGTGCCAGTAGTACCCTAGCGGGGACCCTCACCTACAATGAGCAGTTCTTC. It translates to CASSTLAGTLTYNEQFF.

On this clone itself: The sample contains more than one DNA sequence encoding this CDR3. The chain joins TRBV15 to TRBJ2-3, with D perhaps matching TRBD2 (5 bases). This CDR3 is 16 amino acids long. V was shortened by 0 bases and J by 0 bases, with 10 bases between the two germline ends. Germline V lookup: CDR1 LNHNV, CDR2 YYDKDF (reference sequence). This CDR3 reads CATSRDLAGSTDTQYF. CDR3 sequence (DNA): TGTGCCACCAGCAGAGATTTGGCGGGTAGCACAGATACGCAGTATTTT.

This chain joins TRBV7-9 and TRBJ1-2; 7 positions match TRBD1. The CDR3 runs to 13 residues. After removal of 5 bases from V and 2 bases from J, the junction contained 2 bases not matched to a gene. Germline V CDR1 and CDR2: SEHNR, FQNEAQ (reference sequence). The CDR3 bases are TGTGCCAGCAGCCCGACAGGGAACTATGGCTACACCTTC. Encoded protein: CASSPTGNYGYTF.

The V call is TRBV11-2, the J call TRBJ1-5; TRBD1 aligns across 8 bases. The V gene's germline CDR1 is SGHAT and CDR2 FQNNGV. V dropped 5 bases and J dropped 7; count of bases not matched to a gene: 4. This CDR3 contains 13 residues. The CDR3 bases are TGTGCCAGCAGCCCAGGGGGCTGGCAGCCCCAGCATTTT. This translates into CASSPGGWQPQHF.

The chain employs TRBV2 and TRBJ1-1; D is unclear. The CDR3 is made up of 12 amino acids. V dropped 8 bases and J dropped 7 bases, with 14 bases sitting between them. Germline values: CDR1 SNHLY, CDR2 FYNNEI. The CDR3, as DNA: TGTGCCAGCGCACGGTCGCAGGTTGAAGCTTTCTTT. Protein sequence: CASARSQVEAFF.

V usage is TRBV7-9 and J usage is TRBJ2-5; no firm D call. The CDR3 loop spans 17 amino acids. CDR1 is SEHNR and CDR2 is FQNEAQ in the germline V gene (reference sequence). V was cut by 4 bases and J by 2 bases, with 20 bases left in between. CDR3 coding DNA: TGTGCCAGCAGCTCCACGGGTTATGGTTACCCGCAAGAGACCCAGTACTTC. Translated: CASSSTGYGYPQETQYF.

J is TRBJ2-7 and V is TRBV11-3, with 14 bases that match TRBD2. The J segment lost 6 bases and the V segment lost 1 base, leaving 5 bases of the junction unmatched. Per the germline V gene, CDR1 is SGHNT and CDR2 is YENEEA. This CDR3 has 16 residues. CDR3 sequence reads: CASSLAGTSGSTEQYF. CDR3 DNA sequence: TGTGCCAGCAGCTTAGCCGGGACTAGCGGGAGTACCGAGCAGTACTTC.

The chain links TRBV9 to TRBJ2-2, with unresolved D. Trimming took 0 bases from V and 1 from J, leaving 7 bases between them. Per the germline V gene, CDR1 is SGDLS and CDR2 is YYNGEE. The length of the CDR3 is 15 residues. For the CDR3, the DNA is TGTGCCAGCAGCGTAGTCAGCGAGAACACCGGGGAGCTGTTTTTT. Translating gives CASSVVSENTGELFF.

J is TRBJ2-7 and V is TRBV6-5, with D unclear. With 7 bases removed from V and 6 bases from J, the gap between germline ends came to 16 bases. The CDR3 is 13 residues long. Germline V gene sequence: CDR1 MNHEY, CDR2 SVGAGI. CDR3 amino acids: CASISEQTGEQYF. CDR3 nucleotides: TGTGCCAGCATCTCGGAACAGACCGGCGAGCAGTACTTC.

The gene calls are TRBV28 and TRBJ1-2; D perhaps matches TRBD1 (5 bases). The germline gives CDR1 MDHEN, CDR2 SYDVKM. The CDR3 length is 13 residues. V lost 6 bases to trimming and J lost 1 base, with 9 bases between them. In DNA, the CDR3 is TGTGCCAGCAGGGACACTAATAACTATGGCTACACCTTC. Encoded protein: CASRDTNNYGYTF.

The rearrangement uses TRBV12-5 and TRBJ2-7, with D possibly being TRBD2 (5 bases). Trimming took 5 bases from V and 2 from J, leaving 13 bases between them. Germline CDR1 LGHNT, CDR2 FRNRAP. The length of the CDR3 is 14 residues. CDR3 sequence: CASGMGHGAYEQYF. The CDR3 DNA reads as TGTGCTAGTGGTATGGGCCACGGGGCCTACGAGCAGTACTTC.

The genes are TRBV29-1 and TRBJ1-2, with D possibly TRBD1 on 5 matching bases. Trimming cost V 5 bases and J 1 base, with 11 bases left between them. CDR1 SQVTM and CDR2 ANQGSEA come from the germline V gene. The CDR3 is made up of 13 amino acids. CDR3 in DNA: TGCAGCGTTCGGCAGGGACTTAACTATGGCTACACCTTC. As protein: CSVRQGLNYGYTF.

The chain is built from TRBV9 and TRBJ1-2; TRBD1 aligns across 9 bases. Trimming took 4 bases from V and 3 from J; bases not matched to a gene: 7. Germline CDR1 is SGDLS and CDR2 is YYNGEE. CDR3 size: 15 residues. The CDR3 coding sequence is TGTGCCAGCAGCCCAAGAACAGGGGGCTACTATGGCTACACCTTC. This translates into CASSPRTGGYYGYTF.

The rearrangement uses TRBV9 and TRBJ2-1; D may be TRBD2 (5 bases). Trimming cost V 2 bases and J 2 bases, with 11 bases left between them. CDR1 and CDR2 (germline): SGDLS, YYNGEE. The CDR3 extends over 15 amino acids. The CDR3 loop is CASSVFSGPYNEQFF. The CDR3 DNA reads as TGTGCCAGCAGCGTCTTCAGCGGACCCTACAATGAGCAGTTCTTC.

V and J are TRBV5-6 and TRBJ2-1, with 7 bases fitting TRBD2. CDR3 length: 15 amino acids. V lost 5 bases and J lost 0; bases outside the gene matches: 5. Germline V gene lookup returns CDR1 SGHDT and CDR2 YYEEEE. The CDR3 reads CASSSSGFSYNEQFF. In nucleotides, the CDR3 is TGTGCCAGCAGTTCTAGCGGCTTCTCCTACAATGAGCAGTTCTTC.

The chain carries TRBV19 and TRBJ2-2; D might be TRBD2 (6 bases). Trimming took 3 bases from V and 5 from J, leaving 16 bases between them. Per the germline V gene, CDR1 is LNHDA and CDR2 is SQIVND (reference sequence). The CDR3 runs to 16 residues. CDR3 nucleotides: TGTGCCAGTAGTATCGGTGCGGCCGCGGGAACCGGGGAGCTGTTTTTT. Translating it yields CASSIGAAAGTGELFF.

The chain is built from TRBV19 and TRBJ2-5; TRBD2 is a possible D gene (6 bases). This CDR3 has 13 amino acids. V dropped 3 bases and J dropped 3 bases, with 8 bases sitting between them. Germline V gene sequence: CDR1 LNHDA, CDR2 SQIVND (reference sequence). The CDR3 coding sequence is TGTGCCAGTAGTATGTGGGAGGAAGAGACCCAGTACTTC. It yields the protein CASSMWEEETQYF.

The chain combines TRBV27 with TRBJ2-7, with TRBD2 matching 11 bases. CDR1 is MNHEY and CDR2 is SMNVEV in the germline V gene (reference sequence). The CDR3 has 15 amino acids. V shed 2 bases, J shed 4 bases, and the junction held 4 bases outside the gene matches. CDR3: CASSLRLAGLYEQYF. CDR3 in DNA: TGTGCCAGCAGTTTACGACTAGCGGGGCTATACGAGCAGTACTTC.

V usage is TRBV9 and J usage is TRBJ2-1; TRBD2 is a possible D gene (5 bases). Deletions cut 0 bases from V and 6 bases from J, with 16 bases between. From germline, CDR1 is SGDLS and CDR2 YYNGEE. This CDR3 spans 16 amino acids. In nucleotides, the CDR3 is TGTGCCAGCAGCGTAGCTACTGGTGGGAGACTCAATGAGCAGTTCTTC. Its protein product is CASSVATGGRLNEQFF.